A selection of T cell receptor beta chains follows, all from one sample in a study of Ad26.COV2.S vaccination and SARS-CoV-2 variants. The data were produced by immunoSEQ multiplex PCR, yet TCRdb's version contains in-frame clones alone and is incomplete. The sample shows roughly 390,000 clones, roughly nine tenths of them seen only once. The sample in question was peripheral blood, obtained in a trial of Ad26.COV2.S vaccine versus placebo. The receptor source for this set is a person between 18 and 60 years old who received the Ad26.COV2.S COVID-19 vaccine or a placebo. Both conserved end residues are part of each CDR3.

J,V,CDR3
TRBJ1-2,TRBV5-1,CASSSGGNYGYTF
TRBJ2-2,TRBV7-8,CASSPPDRNTGELFF
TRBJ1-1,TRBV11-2,CASSSSGTGNMAFF
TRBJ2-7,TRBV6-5,CATVNSIDYEQYF
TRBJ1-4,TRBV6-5,CASTTDRGNEKLFF
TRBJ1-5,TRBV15,CATSRERQGAGDQPQHF
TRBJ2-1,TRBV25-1,CASNNKERGGSYNEQFF
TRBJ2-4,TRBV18,CASSLTGTENIQYF
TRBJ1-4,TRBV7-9,CASSLGMDEKLFF
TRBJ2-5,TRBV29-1,CSAPLGPQETQYF
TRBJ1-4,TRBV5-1,CASSKDSPTNEKLFF
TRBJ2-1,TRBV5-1,CASSLSGGRYNEQFF
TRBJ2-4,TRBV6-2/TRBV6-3,CASSRPPGQGAILAKNIQYF
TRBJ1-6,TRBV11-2,CASSRQGQPNSPLHF
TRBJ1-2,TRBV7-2,CASSLQGRDYGYTF
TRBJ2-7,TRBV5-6,CASSLGRDEQYF
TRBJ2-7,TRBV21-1,CASSIPPALYPTHEPHYEQYF
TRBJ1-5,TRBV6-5,CASRGQDGQPQHF